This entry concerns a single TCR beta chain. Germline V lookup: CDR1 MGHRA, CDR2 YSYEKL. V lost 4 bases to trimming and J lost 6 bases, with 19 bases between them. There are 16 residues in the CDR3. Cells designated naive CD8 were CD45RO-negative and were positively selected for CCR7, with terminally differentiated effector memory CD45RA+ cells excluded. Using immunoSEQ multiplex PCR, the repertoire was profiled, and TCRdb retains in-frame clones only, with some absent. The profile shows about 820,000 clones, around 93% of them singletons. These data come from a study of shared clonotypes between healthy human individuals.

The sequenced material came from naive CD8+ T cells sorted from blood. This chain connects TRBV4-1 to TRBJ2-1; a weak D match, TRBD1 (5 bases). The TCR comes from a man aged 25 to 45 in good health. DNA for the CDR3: TGCGCCAGCAGCCCGATTCCAGGGTTGACTTTCAATGAGCAGTTCTTC. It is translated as CASSPIPGLTFNEQFF.